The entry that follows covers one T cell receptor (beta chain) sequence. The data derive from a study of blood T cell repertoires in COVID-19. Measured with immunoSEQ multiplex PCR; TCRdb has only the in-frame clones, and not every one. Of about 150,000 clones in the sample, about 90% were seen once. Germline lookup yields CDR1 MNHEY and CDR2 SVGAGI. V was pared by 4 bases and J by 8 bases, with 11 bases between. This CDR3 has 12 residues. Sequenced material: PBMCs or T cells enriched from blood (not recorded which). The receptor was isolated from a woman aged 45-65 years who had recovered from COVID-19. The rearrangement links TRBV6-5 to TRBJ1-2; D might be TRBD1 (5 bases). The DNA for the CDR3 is TGTGCCAGCAGTTCGACAGCGGGCGGCTACACCTTC. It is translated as CASSSTAGGYTF.